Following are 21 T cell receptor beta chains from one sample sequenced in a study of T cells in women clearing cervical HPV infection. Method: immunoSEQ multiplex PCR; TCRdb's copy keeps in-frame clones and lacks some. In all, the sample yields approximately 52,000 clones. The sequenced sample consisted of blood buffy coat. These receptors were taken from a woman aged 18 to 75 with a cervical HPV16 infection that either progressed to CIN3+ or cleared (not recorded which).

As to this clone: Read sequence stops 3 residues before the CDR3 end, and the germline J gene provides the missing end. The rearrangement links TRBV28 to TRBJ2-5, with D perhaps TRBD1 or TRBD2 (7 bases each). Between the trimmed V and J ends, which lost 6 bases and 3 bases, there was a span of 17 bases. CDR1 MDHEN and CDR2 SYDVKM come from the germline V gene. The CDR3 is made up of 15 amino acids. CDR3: CASSTNRGGEETQYF. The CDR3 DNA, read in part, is TGTGCCAGCAGCACAAACAGGGGAGGGGAAGAGACC.

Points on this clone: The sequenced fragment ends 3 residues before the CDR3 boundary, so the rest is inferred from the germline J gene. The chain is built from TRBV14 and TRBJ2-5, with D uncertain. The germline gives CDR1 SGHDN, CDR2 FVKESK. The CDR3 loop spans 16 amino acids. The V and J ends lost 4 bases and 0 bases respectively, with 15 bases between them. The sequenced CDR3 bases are TGTGCCAGCAGCCGTTCAAGGTCTTCGTACCAAGAGACC. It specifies CASSRSRSSYQET. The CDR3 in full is CASSRSRSSYQETQYF.

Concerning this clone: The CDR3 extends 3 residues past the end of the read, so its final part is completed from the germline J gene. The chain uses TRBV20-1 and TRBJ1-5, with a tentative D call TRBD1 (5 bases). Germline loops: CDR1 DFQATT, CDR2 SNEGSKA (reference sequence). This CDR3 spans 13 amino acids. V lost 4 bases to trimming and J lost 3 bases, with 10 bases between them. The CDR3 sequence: CSAKAGPNQPQHF. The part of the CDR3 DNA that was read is TGCAGTGCTAAGGCAGGGCCCAATCAGCCC.

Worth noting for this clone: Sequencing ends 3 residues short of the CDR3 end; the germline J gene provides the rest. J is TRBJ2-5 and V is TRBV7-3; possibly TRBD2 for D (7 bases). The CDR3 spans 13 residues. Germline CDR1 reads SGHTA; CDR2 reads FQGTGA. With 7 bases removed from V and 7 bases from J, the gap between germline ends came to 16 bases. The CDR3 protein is CASIFGGPGTQYF. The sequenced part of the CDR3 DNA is TGTGCCAGCATCTTCGGGGGGCCGGGGACC. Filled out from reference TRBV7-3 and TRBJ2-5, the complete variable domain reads GAGVSQTPSNKVTEKGKYVELRCDPISGHTALYWYRQSLGQGPEFLIYFQGTGAADDSGLPNDRFFAVRPEGSVSTLKIQRTERGDSAVYLCASIFGGPGTQYFGPGTRLLVL.

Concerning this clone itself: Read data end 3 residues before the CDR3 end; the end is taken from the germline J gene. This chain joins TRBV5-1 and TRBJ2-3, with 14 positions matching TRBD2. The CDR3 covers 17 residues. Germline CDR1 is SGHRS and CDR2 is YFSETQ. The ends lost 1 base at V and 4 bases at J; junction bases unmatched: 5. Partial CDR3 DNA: TGCGCCAGCAGCTTGAGACTAGCGGGAGGGCCCCCAGATACG. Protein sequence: CASSLRLAGGPPDT. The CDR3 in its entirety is CASSLRLAGGPPDTQYF.

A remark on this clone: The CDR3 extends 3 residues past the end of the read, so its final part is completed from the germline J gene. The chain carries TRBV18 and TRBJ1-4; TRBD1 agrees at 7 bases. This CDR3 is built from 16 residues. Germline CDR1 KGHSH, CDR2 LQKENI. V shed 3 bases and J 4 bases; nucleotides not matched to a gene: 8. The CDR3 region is CASSPSDRAFNEKLFF. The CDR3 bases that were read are TGTGCCAGCTCACCTTCTGACAGGGCCTTTAATGAAAAA.

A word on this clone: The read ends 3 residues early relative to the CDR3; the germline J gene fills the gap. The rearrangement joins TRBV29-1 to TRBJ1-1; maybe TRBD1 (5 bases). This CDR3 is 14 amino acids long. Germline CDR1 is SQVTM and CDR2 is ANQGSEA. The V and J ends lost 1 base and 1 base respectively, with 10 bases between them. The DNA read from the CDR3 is TGCAGCGTTGAAGCCGGGACTCAGAACACTGAA. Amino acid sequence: CSVEAGTQNTE. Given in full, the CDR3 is CSVEAGTQNTEAFF.

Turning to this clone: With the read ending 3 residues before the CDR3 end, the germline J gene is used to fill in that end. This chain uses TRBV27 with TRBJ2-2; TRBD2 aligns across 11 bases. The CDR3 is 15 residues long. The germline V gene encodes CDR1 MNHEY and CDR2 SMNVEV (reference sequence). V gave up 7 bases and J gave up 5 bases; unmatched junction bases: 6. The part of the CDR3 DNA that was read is TGTGCCAGCATCTTTAGCGGGAGGGGAACCGGGGAG. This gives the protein CASIFSGRGTGE. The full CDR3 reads CASIFSGRGTGELFF.

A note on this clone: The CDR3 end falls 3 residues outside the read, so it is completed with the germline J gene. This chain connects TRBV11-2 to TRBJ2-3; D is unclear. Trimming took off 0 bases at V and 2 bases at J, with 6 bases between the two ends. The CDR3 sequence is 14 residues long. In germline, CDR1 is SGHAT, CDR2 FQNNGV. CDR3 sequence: CASSLDRSTDTQYF. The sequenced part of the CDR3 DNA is TGTGCCAGCAGCTTAGATCGTTCCACAGATACG. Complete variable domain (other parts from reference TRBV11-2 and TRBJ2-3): EAGVAQSPRYKIIEKRQSVAFWCNPISGHATLYWYQQILGQGPKLLIQFQNNGVVDDSQLPKDRFSAERLKGVDSTLKIQPAKLEDSAVYLCASSLDRSTDTQYFGPGTRLTVL.

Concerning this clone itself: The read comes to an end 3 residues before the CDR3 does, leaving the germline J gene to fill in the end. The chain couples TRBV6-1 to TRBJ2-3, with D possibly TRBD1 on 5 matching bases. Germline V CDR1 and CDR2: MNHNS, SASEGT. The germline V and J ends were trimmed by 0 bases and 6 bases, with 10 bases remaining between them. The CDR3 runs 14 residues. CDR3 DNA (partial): TGTGCCAGCAGTGAAGCGACAGCTGGGGATACG. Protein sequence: CASSEATAGDT. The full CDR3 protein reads CASSEATAGDTQYF.

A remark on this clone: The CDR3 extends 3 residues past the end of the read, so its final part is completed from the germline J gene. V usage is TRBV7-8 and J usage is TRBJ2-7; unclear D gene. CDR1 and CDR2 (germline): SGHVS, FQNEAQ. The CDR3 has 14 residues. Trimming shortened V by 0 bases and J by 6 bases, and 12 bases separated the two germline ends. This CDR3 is CASSLALLGGEQYF. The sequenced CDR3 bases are TGTGCCAGCAGCTTAGCGCTTCTAGGTGGCGAG.

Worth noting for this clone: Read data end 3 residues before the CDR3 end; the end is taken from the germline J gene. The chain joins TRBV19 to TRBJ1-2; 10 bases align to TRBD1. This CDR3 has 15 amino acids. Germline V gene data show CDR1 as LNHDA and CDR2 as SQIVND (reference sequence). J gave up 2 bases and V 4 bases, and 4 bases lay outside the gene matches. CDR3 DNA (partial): TGTGCCAGTAGTAATCCGGGACAGGGGAACTATGGC. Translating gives CASSNPGQGNYG. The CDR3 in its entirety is CASSNPGQGNYGYTF.

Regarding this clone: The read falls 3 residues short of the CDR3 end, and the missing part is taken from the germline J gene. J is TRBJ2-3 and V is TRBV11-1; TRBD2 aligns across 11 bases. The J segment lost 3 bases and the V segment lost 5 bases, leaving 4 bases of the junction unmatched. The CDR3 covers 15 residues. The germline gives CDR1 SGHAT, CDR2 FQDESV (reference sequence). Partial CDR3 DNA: TGTGCCAGCAGCCTCCGACTAGCGGGGACAGATACG. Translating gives CASSLRLAGTDT. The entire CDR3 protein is CASSLRLAGTDTQYF.

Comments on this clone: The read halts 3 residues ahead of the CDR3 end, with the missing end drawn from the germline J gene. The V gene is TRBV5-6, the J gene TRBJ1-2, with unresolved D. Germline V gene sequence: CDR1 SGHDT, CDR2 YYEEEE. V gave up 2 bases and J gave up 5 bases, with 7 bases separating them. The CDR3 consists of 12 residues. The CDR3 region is CASSLRWYGYTF. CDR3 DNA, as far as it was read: TGTGCCAGCAGCTTAAGGTGGTATGGC.

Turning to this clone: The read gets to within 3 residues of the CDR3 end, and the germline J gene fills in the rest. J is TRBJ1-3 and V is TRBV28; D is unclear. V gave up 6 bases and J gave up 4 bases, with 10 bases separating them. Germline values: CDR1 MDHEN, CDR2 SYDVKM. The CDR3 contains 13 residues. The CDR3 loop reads CASSRGAGNTIYF. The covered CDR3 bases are TGTGCCAGCAGCCGGGGTGCAGGAAACACC.

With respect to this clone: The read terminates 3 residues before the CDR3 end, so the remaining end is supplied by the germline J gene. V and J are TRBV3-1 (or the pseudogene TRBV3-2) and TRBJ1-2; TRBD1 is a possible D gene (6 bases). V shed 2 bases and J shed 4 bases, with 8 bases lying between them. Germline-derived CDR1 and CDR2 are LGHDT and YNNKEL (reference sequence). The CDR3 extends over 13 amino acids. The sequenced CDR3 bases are TGTGCCAGCAGCCAACCAGGGGCCTATGGC. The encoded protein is CASSQPGAYG. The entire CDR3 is CASSQPGAYGYTF.

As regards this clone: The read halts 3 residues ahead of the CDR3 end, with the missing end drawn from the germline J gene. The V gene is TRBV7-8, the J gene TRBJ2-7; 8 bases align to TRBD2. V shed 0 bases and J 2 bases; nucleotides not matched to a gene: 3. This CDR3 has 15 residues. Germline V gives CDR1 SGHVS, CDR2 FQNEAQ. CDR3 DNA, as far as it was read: TGTGCCAGCAGCTTAGCCCGGGGGGGACCCTACGAG. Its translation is CASSLARGGPYE. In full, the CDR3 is CASSLARGGPYEQYF.

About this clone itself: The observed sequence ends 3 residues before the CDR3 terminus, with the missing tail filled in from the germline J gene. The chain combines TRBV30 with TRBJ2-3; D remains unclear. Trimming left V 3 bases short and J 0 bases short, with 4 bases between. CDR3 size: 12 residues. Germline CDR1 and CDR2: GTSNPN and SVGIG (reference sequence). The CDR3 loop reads CAWRYSTDTQYF. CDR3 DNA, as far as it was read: TGTGCCTGGAGATATAGCACAGATACG.

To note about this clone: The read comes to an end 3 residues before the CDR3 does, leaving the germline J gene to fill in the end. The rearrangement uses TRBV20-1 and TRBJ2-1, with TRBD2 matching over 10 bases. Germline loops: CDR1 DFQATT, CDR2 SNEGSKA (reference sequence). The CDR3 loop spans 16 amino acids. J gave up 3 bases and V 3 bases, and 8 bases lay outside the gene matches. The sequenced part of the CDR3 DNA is TGCAGTGCTAGCGCTCTAGCGGGGGCCCTCTACAATGAG. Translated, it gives CSASALAGALYNE. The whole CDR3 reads CSASALAGALYNEQFF.

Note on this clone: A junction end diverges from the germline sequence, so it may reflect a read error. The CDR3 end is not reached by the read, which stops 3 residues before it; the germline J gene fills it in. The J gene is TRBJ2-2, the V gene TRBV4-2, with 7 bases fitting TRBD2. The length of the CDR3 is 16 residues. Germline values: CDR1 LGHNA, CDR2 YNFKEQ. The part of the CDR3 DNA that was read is TGCGCCAGCAGCTGGGGGAGGGGCGGGGGAACCGGGGAG. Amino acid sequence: CASSWGRGGGTGE. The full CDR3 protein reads CASSWGRGGGTGELFF.

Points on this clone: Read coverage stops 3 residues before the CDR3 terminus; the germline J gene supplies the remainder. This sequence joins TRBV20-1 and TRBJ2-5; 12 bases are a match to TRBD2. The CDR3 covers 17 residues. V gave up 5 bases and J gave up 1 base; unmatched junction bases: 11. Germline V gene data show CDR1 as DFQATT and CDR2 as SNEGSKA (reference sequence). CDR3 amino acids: CSALGTSGFPSQETQYF. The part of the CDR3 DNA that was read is TGCAGTGCTCTTGGGACTAGCGGGTTTCCCTCCCAAGAGACC.